This TCR beta chain was recovered during a study of blood T cell repertoires in COVID-19. About the research overall: Acute-phase and convalescent COVID-19 samples originated in the United States, Italy and Spain. Sample material is recorded as cDNA or gDNA derived from T cells, B-cell-depleted T cells, or PBMCs.

The authors' processing: The authors estimated nucleated cell counts from reference gene primer amplification. The data were produced by immunoSEQ multiplex PCR, yet TCRdb's version contains in-frame clones alone and is incomplete. Clonal size and the V and J genes are those of that table, whereas D and trimming came from the DNA. In the table there are about 74,000 clones, 70% to 80% of which are singletons. V was pared by 4 bases and J by 8 bases, with 17 bases between. CDR3 length: 14 residues. Germline CDR1 and CDR2: LGHDT and YNNKEL (reference sequence). The J gene is TRBJ1-2, the V gene TRBV3-1 (or the pseudogene TRBV3-2), with unresolved D. The TCR comes from a man in his 70s with active or convalescent COVID-19. The source material was peripheral blood. Written as DNA, the CDR3 is TGTGCCAGCAGCCTCCATCCGCCGGTTGCCGGCTACACCTTC. Translated, it gives CASSLHPPVAGYTF.